This is a list of T cell receptor beta chains from one sample in a study of graft-versus-host responses after intestinal transplantation. These receptors are not linked to any known antigen. Here immunoSEQ multiplex PCR was the method, and the copy in TCRdb shows in-frame clones only, minus some. The profile shows 65,000 to 90,000 clones, 80% to 95% of them singletons. Material: unstimulated CD8+ T cells sorted from spleen or lymph node cells, obtained before transplant. The receptors shown here come from a human donor who was the organ donor for an intestinal transplant. Both conserved end residues are part of each CDR3. D genes are given only for firm matches. The size field is filled for only some rows; it gives once, few, many or a size class.

>TRBJ1-5|-|-|TRBV4-3
CASSTKYRAGYSNQPQHF
TGCGCCAGCAGCACAAAATACAGGGCCGGTTATAGCAATCAGCCCCAGCATTTT
>TRBJ1-2|-|once|TRBV12-5
CASGLGQSGGYTF
TGTGCTAGTGGCTTGGGCCAGTCAGGTGGCTACACCTTC
>TRBJ2-7|-|-|TRBV7-8
CASSLTGQYEQYF
TGTGCCAGCAGCTTGACAGGTCAATACGAGCAGTACTTC
>TRBJ1-6|TRBD1|-|TRBV30
CAWSVGTGYNSPLHF
TGTGCCTGGAGTGTCGGGACAGGGTATAATTCACCCCTCCACTTT
>TRBJ2-3|-|-|TRBV28
CASRTSGTQYF
TGTGCCAGCAGAACAAGTGGTACGCAGTATTTT
>TRBJ2-3|TRBD2|-|TRBV11-1
CASIGGSLTSVDTQYF
TGTGCCAGCATCGGGGGGTCTCTGACCTCCGTAGATACGCAGTATTTT
>TRBJ2-5|TRBD1|-|TRBV7-9
CASSGTGDKETQYF
TGTGCCAGCAGCGGGACAGGCGATAAAGAGACCCAGTACTTC
>TRBJ1-1|-|-|TRBV4-3
CASSQEFQGKNTEAFF
TGCGCCAGCAGCCAAGAATTCCAGGGGAAGAACACTGAAGCTTTCTTT
>TRBJ2-7|TRBD1|-|TRBV27
CASSLDRGYEQYF
TGTGCCAGCAGTTTAGACAGGGGGTACGAGCAGTACTTC
>TRBJ2-1|TRBD2|-|TRBV2
CASNFPGTRGNEQFF
TGTGCCAGCAATTTCCCCGGGACTAGGGGCAATGAGCAGTTCTTC
>TRBJ1-1|-|few|TRBV19
CASSHGNTEAFF
TGTGCCAGTTCCCACGGGAACACTGAAGCTTTCTTT
>TRBJ1-1|-|-|TRBV27
CASSLRGGRTEAFF
TGTGCCAGCAGCCTGAGAGGCGGGAGGACTGAAGCTTTCTTT
>TRBJ2-2|TRBD1|-|TRBV6-5
CASSLDRAGELFF
TGTGCCAGCAGTTTGGACAGGGCCGGGGAGCTGTTTTTT
>TRBJ1-2|-|few|TRBV6-6
CASSLGDGYTF
TGTGCCAGCAGTTTAGGGGATGGCTACACCTTC
>TRBJ1-1|TRBD1|once|TRBV5-4
CASSSGQEAEAFF
TGTGCCAGCAGCTCGGGACAGGAGGCTGAAGCTTTCTTT
>TRBJ2-5|TRBD2|-|TRBV25-1
CASSEMGGWETQYF
TGTGCCAGCAGTGAGATGGGGGGGTGGGAGACCCAGTACTTC
>TRBJ1-4|-|once|TRBV2
CASSVFEGDVEKEKLFF
TGTGCCAGCAGTGTTTTTGAGGGGGACGTGGAAAAGGAAAAACTGTTTTTT
>TRBJ1-2|-|-|TRBV5-5
CASSGGQPSYGYTF
TGTGCCAGCAGCGGCGGACAGCCGTCCTATGGCTACACCTTC
>TRBJ2-1|-|once|TRBV27
CASSPLLGDNEQFF
TGTGCCAGCAGTCCCCTCCTAGGAGACAATGAGCAGTTCTTC
>TRBJ2-2|-|-|TRBV5-1
CASSSGGTTGELFF
TGCGCCAGCAGCTCAGGGGGGACCACCGGGGAGCTGTTTTTT
>TRBJ2-7|TRBD2|-|TRBV9
CASSPGTSGVSYEQYF
TGTGCCAGCAGCCCGGGGACTAGCGGGGTCTCCTACGAGCAGTACTTC
>TRBJ2-1|TRBD2|-|TRBV5-4
CASSYGGASNEQFF
TGTGCCAGCAGCTACGGGGGGGCCAGCAATGAGCAGTTCTTC
>TRBJ1-5|-|few|TRBV6-6
CASTGSRVANQPQHF
TGTGCCAGCACCGGGTCGAGGGTGGCGAATCAGCCCCAGCATTTT
>TRBJ2-7|-|-|TRBV6-8
CARTAGGLYSYEQYF
TGTGCCAGAACCGCCGGAGGACTTTACTCCTACGAGCAGTACTTC
>TRBJ2-7|TRBD1|-|TRBV27
CASSPAAGGWGEQYF
TGTGCCAGCAGCCCCGCGGCAGGGGGCTGGGGAGAGCAGTACTTC
>TRBJ1-2|TRBD1|-|TRBV7-2
CASSLFRQGYGYTF
TGTGCCAGCAGCCTTTTTCGACAGGGGTATGGCTACACCTTC
>TRBJ1-3|-|-|TRBV4-3
CASSQDLEGSGNTIYF
TGCGCCAGCAGCCAAGATTTGGAGGGATCGGGAAACACCATATATTTT
>TRBJ1-3|-|-|TRBV27
CASSPSGGYGGNTIYF
TGTGCCAGCAGTCCATCAGGAGGGTACGGTGGAAACACCATATATTTT
>TRBJ2-1|TRBD2|once|TRBV5-1
CASSVSSGEVYNEQFF
TGCGCCAGCAGTGTATCTAGCGGGGAGGTCTACAATGAGCAGTTCTTC
>TRBJ2-1|TRBD2|-|TRBV9
CASSERTSGSYNEQFF
TGTGCCAGCAGCGAGAGGACTAGCGGTTCCTACAATGAGCAGTTCTTC
>TRBJ1-6|-|-|TRBV4-1
CASSCGGVWSRGNSPLHF
TGCGCCAGCTCCTGCGGGGGTGTGTGGAGTAGGGGAAATTCACCCCTCCACTTT
>TRBJ2-1|TRBD2|-|TRBV4-1
CASSRLAGGLSSYNEQFF
TGCGCCAGCAGTCGACTAGCGGGGGGGTTAAGCTCCTACAATGAGCAGTTCTTC
>TRBJ2-7|-|-|TRBV29-1
CSVEGRGYEQYF
TGCAGCGTTGAAGGACGAGGATACGAGCAGTACTTC
>TRBJ2-7|-|-|TRBV7-9
CASSTRGIGSYEQYF
TGTGCCAGCAGCACCAGGGGAATCGGCTCCTACGAGCAGTACTTC
>TRBJ1-4|-|-|TRBV4-2
CASSTRLHGNEKLFF
TGTGCCAGCAGCACACGACTACATGGTAATGAAAAACTGTTTTTT
>TRBJ2-1|-|-|TRBV4-3
CASSQVDSSYNEQFF
TGCGCCAGCAGCCAAGTTGACAGTTCCTACAATGAGCAGTTCTTC
>TRBJ2-7|-|-|TRBV14
CASSQVRGYIAEQYF
TGTGCCAGCAGCCAAGTTCGTGGTTACATCGCTGAGCAGTACTTC
>TRBJ2-7|TRBD2|-|TRBV9
CASSVSGLAGAYEQYF
TGTGCCAGCAGCGTCTCTGGACTAGCGGGGGCCTACGAGCAGTACTTC
>TRBJ1-6|-|once|TRBV11-1
CASSLKRSAPLHF
TGTGCCAGCAGCTTAAAGAGGAGCGCACCCCTCCACTTT
>TRBJ2-3|TRBD2|-|TRBV9
CASSLASGGMDTQYF
TGTGCCAGCAGTTTAGCTAGCGGGGGGATGGATACGCAGTATTTT
>TRBJ2-7|-|-|TRBV25-1
CASSPSGTLYEQYF
TGTGCCAGCAGTCCGTCCGGGACACTCTACGAGCAGTACTTC
>TRBJ2-7|-|-|TRBV4-1
CASSQGASHYEQYF
TGCGCCAGCAGCCAGGGGGCTAGCCACTACGAGCAGTACTTC
>TRBJ2-7|TRBD1|-|TRBV5-1
CASSLEGVRQGNYEQYF
TGCGCCAGCAGCTTGGAGGGGGTGAGACAGGGGAACTACGAGCAGTACTTC
>TRBJ2-7|TRBD1|-|TRBV20-1
CSAIGQGEQYF
TGCAGTGCTATCGGACAGGGCGAGCAGTACTTC
>TRBJ2-5|TRBD1|-|TRBV28
CASSWDRETQETQYF
TGTGCCAGCAGTTGGGACAGGGAGACCCAAGAGACCCAGTACTTC
>TRBJ1-5|-|once|TRBV4-2
CASSQESGEYQPQHF
TGTGCCAGCAGCCAAGAATCCGGAGAATATCAGCCCCAGCATTTT
>TRBJ2-7|TRBD1|few|TRBV7-9
CASSSLTGTGGYEQYF
TGTGCCAGCAGCTCCCTAACCGGGACAGGGGGCTACGAGCAGTACTTC
>TRBJ2-5|-|-|TRBV5-8
CASSLDTFSGETQYF
TGTGCCAGCAGCTTGGACACGTTCTCGGGGGAGACCCAGTACTTC